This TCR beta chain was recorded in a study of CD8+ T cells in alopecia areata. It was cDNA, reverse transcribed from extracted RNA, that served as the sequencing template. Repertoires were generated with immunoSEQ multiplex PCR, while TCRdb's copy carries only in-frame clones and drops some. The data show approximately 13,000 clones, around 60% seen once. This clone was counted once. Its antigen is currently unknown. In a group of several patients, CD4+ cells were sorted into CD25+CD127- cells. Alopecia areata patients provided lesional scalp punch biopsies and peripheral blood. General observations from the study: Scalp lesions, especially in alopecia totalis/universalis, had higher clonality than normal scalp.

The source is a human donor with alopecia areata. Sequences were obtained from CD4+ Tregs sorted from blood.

CDR3 DNA: TGCGCCAGCAGCTTAATAGCGGGTACCTACAATGAGCAGTTCTTC. Translating it yields CASSLIAGTYNEQFF. The gene calls are TRBV5-1 and TRBJ2-1, with 7 positions matching TRBD2. J was trimmed by 2 bases and V by 2 bases; bases with no gene match: 4. This CDR3 comprises 15 residues. Per germline, CDR1 SGHRS and CDR2 YFSETQ.